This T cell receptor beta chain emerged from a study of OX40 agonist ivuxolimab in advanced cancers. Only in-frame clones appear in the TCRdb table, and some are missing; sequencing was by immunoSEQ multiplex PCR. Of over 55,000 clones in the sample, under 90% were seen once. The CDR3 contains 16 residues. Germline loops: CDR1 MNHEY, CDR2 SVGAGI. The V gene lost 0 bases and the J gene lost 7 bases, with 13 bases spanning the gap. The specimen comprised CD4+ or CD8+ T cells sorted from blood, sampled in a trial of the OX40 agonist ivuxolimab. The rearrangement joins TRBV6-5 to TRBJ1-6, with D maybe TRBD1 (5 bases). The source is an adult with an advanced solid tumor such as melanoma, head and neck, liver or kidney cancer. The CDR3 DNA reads TGTGCCAGCAGTTACTCGACCGGGGCTGCAAATTCACCCCTCCACTTT. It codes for CASSYSTGAANSPLHF.